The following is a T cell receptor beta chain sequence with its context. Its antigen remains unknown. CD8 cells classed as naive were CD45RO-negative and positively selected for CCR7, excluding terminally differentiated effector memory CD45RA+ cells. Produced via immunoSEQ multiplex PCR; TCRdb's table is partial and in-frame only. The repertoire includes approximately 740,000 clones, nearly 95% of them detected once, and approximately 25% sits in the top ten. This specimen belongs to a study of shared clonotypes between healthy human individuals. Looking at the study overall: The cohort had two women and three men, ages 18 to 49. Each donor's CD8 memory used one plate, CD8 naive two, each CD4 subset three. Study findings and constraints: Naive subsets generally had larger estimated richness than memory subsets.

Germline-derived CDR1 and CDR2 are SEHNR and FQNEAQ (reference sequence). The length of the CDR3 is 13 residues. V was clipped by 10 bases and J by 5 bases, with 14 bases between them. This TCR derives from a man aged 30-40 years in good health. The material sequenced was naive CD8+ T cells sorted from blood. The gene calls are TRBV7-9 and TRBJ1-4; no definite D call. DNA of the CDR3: TGTGCCACGGAGAACGACATGAATGAAAAACTGTTTTTT. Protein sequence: CATENDMNEKLFF.